This TCR beta chain appears in the sequencing data of a study of glioma-infiltrating T cells. This clonotype was recorded at least ten times. What it binds is unknown. Regarding the study as a whole: Very few CDR3 sequences were shared between tissue and blood.

Using RNA template, CDR3s of TCR alpha and beta were amplified with iRepertoire arm-PCR. TCRdb itself ran the multiplex PCR reads through MiXCR, one entry per CDR3 protein. The sample has about 180,000 distinct CDR3 sequences, 43% seen once. This CDR3 is built from 13 residues. Germline V gives CDR1 SNHLY, CDR2 FYNNEI. Between the trimmed V and J ends, which lost 3 bases and 0 bases, there was a span of 3 bases. The sequenced sample consisted of glioma tissue, nonneoplastic brain tissue, or PBMCs (not recorded which). The chain has TRBV2 and TRBJ2-4, with D unclear. This clonotype originated in a human donor with low-grade glioma or glioblastoma, undergoing nonglioma brain surgery, or in good health (not recorded which). Here the CDR3 DNA reads TGTGCCAGCAGTGACGAAGCCAAAAACATTCAGTACTTC. Residues: CASSDEAKNIQYF.